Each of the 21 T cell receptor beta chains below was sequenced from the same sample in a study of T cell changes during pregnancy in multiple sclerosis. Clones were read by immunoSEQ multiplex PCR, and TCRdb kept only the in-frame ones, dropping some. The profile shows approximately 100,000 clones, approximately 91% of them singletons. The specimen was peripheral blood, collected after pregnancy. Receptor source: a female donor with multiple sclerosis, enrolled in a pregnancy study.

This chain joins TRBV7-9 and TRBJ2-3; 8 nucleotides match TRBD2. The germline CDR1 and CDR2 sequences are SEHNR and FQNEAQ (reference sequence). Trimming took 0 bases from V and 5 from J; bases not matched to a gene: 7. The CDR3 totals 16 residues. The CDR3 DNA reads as TGTGCCAGCAGCTTAGCGCTGACTAGCGAGAAAGATACGCAGTATTTT. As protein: CASSLALTSEKDTQYF.

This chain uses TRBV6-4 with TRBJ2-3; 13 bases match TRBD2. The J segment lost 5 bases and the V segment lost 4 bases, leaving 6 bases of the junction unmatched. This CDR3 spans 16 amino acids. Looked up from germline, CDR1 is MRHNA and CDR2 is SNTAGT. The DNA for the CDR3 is TGTGCCAGCAGTGCGACTAGCGGGGGGCCGGGAGATACGCAGTATTTT. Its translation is CASSATSGGPGDTQYF.

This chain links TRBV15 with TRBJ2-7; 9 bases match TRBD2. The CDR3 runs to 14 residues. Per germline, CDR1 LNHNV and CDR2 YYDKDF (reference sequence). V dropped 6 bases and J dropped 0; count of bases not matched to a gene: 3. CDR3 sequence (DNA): TGTGCCACCAGTGGCGGGGGGGCCTCCTACGAGCAGTACTTC. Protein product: CATSGGGASYEQYF.

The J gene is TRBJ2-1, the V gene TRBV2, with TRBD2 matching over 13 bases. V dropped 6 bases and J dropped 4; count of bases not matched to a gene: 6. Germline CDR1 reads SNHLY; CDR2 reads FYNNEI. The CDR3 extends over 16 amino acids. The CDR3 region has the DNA TGTGCCAGCAGGGGGGGACTAGCGGGGCTGTACAATGAGCAGTTCTTC. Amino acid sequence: CASRGGLAGLYNEQFF.

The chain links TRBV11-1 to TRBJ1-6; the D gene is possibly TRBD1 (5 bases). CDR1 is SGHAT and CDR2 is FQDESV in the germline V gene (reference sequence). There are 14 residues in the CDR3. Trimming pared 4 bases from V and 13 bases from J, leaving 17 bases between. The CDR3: CASSSGTGREPLHF. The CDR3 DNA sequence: TGTGCCAGCAGCTCCGGGACCGGGAGGGAGCCCCTCCACTTT.

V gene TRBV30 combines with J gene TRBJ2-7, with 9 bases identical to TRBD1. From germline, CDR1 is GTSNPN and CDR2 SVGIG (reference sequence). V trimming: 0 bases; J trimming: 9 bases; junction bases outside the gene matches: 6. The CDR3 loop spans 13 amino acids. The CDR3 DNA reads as TGTGCCTGGAGTGTTTCAACAGGGGGCCGGCAGTACTTC. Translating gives CAWSVSTGGRQYF.

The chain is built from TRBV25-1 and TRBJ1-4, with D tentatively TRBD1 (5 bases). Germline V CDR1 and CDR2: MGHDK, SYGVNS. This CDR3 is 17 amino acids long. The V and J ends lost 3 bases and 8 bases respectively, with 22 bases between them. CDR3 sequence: CASSDKTLGGWDEKLFF. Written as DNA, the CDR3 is TGTGCCAGCAGTGATAAGACCCTGGGAGGGTGGGACGAAAAACTGTTTTTT.

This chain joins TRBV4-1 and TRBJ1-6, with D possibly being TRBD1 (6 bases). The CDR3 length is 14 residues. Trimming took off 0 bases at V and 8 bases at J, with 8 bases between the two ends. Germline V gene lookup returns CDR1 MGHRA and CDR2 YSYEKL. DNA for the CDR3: TGCGCCAGCAGCCAAGATAGGGGGTATTCACCCCTCCACTTT. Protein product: CASSQDRGYSPLHF.

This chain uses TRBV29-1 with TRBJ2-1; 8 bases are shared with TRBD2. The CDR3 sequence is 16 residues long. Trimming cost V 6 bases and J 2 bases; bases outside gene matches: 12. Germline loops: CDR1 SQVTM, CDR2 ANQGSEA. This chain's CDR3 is CSVRNSGASPYNEQFF. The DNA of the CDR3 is TGCAGCGTCCGAAATAGCGGGGCCTCTCCCTACAATGAGCAGTTCTTC.

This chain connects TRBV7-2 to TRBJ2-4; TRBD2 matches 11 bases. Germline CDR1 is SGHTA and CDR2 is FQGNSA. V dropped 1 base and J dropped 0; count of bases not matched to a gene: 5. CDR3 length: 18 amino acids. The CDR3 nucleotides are TGTGCCAGCAGCTTAGGACTAGCGGGGACCCTAGCCAAAAACATTCAGTACTTC. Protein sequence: CASSLGLAGTLAKNIQYF.

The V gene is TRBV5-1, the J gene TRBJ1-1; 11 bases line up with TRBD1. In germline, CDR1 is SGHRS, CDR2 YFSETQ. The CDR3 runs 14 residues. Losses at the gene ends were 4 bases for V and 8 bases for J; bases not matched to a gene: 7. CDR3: CASSGSRDRGEAFF. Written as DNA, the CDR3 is TGCGCCAGCAGCGGGAGCCGGGACAGGGGGGAAGCTTTCTTT.

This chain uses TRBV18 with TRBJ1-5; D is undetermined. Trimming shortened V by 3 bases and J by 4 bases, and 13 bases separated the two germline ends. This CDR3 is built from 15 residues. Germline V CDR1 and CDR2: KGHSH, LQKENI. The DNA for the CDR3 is TGTGCCAGCTCACCGGGAGTAGGCGTAAATCAGCCCCAGCATTTT. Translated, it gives CASSPGVGVNQPQHF.

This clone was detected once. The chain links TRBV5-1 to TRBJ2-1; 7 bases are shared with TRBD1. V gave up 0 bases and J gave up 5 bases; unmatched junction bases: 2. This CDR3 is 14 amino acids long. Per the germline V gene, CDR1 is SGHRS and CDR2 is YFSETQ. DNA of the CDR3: TGCGCCAGCAGCTTGGTGACAGGGAACAATGAGCAGTTCTTC. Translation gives CASSLVTGNNEQFF.

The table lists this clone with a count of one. The CDR3 loop is CASSPDSTGLSGYTF. CDR3 coding DNA: TGTGCCAGCAGTCCAGACAGTACGGGCCTTAGTGGCTACACCTTC. The J gene is TRBJ1-2, the V gene TRBV7-9; the D gene is possibly TRBD1 (5 bases). V shed 6 bases and J shed 7 bases, with 21 bases lying between them. CDR3 length equals 15 residues. CDR1 SEHNR and CDR2 FQNEAQ come from the germline V gene (reference sequence).

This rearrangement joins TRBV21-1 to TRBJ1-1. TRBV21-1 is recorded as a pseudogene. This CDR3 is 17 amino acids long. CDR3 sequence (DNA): TGTGCCAGCAGCAAAGAGAGGGATTTGCCTCCTGACACTGAAGCTTTCTTT. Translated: CASSKERDLPPDTEAFF.

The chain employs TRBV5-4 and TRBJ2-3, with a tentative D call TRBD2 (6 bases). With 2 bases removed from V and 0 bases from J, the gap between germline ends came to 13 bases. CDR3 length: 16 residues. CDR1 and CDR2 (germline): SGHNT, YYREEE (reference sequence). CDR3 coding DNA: TGTGCCAGCAGCTTCCGGCGGGGTTCTAGCACAGATACGCAGTATTTT. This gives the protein CASSFRRGSSTDTQYF.

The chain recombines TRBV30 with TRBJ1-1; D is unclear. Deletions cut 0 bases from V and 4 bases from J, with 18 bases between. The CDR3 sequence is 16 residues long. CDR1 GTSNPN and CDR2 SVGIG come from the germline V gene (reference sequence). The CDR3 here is CAWSVDARTGGTEAFF. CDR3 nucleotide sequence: TGTGCCTGGAGTGTTGATGCAAGGACTGGCGGCACTGAAGCTTTCTTT.

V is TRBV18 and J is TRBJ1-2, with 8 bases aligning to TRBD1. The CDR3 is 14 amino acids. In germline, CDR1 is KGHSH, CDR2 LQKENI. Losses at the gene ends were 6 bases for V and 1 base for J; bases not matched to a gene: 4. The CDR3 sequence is CASSGQGINYGYTF. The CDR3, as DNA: TGTGCCAGCTCCGGACAGGGAATTAACTATGGCTACACCTTC.

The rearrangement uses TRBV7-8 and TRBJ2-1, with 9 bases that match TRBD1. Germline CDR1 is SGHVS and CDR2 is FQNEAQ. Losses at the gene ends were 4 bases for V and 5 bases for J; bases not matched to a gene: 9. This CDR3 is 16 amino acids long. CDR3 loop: CASSSKRQGVNNEQFF. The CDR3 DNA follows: TGTGCCAGCAGCTCCAAGAGACAGGGGGTAAACAATGAGCAGTTCTTC.

The DNA of the CDR3 is TGTGCCAGCAGCGTGAACAGGGTCGGAAACACCATATATTTT. It yields the protein CASSVNRVGNTIYF. The chain combines TRBV9 with TRBJ1-3, with D perhaps matching TRBD1 (6 bases). The CDR3 sequence is 14 residues long. CDR1 and CDR2 from the germline V gene are SGDLS and YYNGEE. Trimming pared 2 bases from V and 4 bases from J, leaving 10 bases between.

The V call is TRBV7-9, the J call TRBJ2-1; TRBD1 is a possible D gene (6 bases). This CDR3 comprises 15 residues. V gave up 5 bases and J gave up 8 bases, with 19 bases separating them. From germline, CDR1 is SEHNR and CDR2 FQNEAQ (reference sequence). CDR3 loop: CASSISGTLGDEQFF. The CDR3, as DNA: TGTGCCAGCAGCATATCCGGGACACTTGGGGATGAGCAGTTCTTC.